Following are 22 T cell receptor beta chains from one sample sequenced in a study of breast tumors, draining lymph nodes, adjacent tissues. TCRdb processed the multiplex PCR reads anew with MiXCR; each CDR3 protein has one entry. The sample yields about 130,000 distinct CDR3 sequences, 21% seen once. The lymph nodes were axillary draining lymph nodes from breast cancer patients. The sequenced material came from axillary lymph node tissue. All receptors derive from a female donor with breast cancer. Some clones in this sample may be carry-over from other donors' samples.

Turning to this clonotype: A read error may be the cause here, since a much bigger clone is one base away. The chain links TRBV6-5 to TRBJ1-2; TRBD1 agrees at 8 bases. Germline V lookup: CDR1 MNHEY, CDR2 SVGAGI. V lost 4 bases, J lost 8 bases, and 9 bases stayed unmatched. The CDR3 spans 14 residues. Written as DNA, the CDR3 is TGTGCCAGCAGTTCGGACAGGGAGGTTGTCGGCTACACCTTC. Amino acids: CASSSDREVVGYTF.

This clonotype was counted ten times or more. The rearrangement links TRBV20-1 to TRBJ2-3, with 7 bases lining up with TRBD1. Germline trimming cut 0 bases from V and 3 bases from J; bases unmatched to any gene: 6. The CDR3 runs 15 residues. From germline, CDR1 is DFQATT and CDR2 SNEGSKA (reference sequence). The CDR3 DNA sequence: TGCAGTGCTAGAGATGGGACAGAAGGAACAGATACGCAGTATTTT. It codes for CSARDGTEGTDTQYF.

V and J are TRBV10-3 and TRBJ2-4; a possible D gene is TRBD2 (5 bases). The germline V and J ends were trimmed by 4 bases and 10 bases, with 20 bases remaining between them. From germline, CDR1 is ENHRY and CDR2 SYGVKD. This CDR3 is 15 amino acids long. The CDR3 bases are TGTGCCATCAGTGGGCCTACTAGTTCCCGAGGGATTCAGTACTTC. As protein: CAISGPTSSRGIQYF.

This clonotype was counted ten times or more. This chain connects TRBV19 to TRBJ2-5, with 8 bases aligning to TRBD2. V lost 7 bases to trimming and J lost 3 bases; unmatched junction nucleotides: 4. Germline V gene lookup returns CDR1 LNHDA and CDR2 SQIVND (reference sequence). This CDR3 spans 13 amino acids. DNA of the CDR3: TGTGCCAGTAATGTCGGGAGGGAAGAGACCCAGTACTTC. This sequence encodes CASNVGREETQYF.

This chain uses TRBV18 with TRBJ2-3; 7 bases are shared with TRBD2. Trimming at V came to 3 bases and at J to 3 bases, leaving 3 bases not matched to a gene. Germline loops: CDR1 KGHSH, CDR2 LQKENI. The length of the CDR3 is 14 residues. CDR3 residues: CASSPGLQTDTQYF. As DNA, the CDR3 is TGTGCCAGCTCACCGGGACTACAAACAGATACGCAGTATTTT.

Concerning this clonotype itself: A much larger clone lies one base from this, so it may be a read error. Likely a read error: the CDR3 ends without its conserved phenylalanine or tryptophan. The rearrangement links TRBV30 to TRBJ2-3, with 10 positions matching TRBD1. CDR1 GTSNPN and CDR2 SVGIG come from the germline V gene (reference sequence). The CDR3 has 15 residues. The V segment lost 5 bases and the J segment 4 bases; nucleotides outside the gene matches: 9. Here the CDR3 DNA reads TGTGCCTGGGACACCGGGACAGGGGTTGCAGATACGCAGTATCTT. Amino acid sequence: CAWDTGTGVADTQYL.

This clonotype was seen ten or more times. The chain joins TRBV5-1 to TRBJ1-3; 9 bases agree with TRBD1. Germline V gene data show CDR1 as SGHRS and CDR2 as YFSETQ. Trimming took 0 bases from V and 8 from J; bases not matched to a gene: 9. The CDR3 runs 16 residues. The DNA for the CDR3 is TGCGCCAGCAGCTTGGAAGGGACAGGGACGTGGGACACCATATATTTT. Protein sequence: CASSLEGTGTWDTIYF.

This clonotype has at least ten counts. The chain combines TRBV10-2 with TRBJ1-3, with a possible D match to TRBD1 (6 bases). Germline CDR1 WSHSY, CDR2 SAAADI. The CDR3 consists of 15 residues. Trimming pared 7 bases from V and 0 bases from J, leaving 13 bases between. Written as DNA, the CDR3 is TGCGCCAGCAAGGAGGGGGTGTCCTCTGGAAACACCATATATTTT. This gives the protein CASKEGVSSGNTIYF.

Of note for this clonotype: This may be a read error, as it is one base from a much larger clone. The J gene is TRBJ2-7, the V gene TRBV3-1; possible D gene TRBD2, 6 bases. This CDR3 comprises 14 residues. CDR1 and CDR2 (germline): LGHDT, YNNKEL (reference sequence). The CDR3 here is CACSQGAGTYEQYF. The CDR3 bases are TGTGCCTGCAGCCAAGGTGCGGGGACCTACGAGCAGTACTTC.

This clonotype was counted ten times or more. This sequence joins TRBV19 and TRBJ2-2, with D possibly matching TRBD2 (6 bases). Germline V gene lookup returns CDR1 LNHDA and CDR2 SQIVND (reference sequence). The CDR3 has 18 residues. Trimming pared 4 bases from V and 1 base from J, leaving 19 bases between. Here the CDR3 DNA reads TGTGCCAGTAGTACTACGACTAGGCTCGGGTTGAACACCGGGGAGCTGTTTTTT. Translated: CASSTTTRLGLNTGELFF. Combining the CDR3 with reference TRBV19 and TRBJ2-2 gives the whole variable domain DGGITQSPKYLFRKEGQNVTLSCEQNLNHDAMYWYRQDPGQGLRLIYYSQIVNDFQKGDIAEGYSVSREKKESFPLTVTSAQKNPTAFYLCASSTTTRLGLNTGELFFGEGSRLTVL.

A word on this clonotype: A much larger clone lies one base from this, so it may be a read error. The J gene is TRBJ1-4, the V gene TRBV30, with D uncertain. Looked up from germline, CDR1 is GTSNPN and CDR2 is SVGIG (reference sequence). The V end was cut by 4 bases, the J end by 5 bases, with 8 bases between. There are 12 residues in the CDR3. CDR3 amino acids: CAWKNPNEKLFF. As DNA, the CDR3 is TGTGCCTGGAAAAATCCGAATGAAAAACTGTTTTTT. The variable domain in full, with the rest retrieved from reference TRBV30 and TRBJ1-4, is SQTIHQWPATLVQPVGSPLSLECTVEGTSNPNLYWYRQAAGRGLQLLFYSVGIGQISSEVPQNLSASRPQDRQFILSSKKLLLSDSGFYLCAWKNPNEKLFFGSGTQLSVL.

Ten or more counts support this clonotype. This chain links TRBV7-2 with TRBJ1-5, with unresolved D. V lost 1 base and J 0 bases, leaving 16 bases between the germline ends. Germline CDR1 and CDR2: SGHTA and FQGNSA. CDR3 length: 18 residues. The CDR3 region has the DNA TGTGCCAGCAGCTTAGTGAAGGCAGCCGCACATAGCAATCAGCCCCAGCATTTT. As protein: CASSLVKAAAHSNQPQHF.

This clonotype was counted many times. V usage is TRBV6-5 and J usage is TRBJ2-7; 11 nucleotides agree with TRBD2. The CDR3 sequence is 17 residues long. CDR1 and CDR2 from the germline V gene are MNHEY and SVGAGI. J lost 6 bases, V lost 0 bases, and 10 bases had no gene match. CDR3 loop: CASSYSSQGLAGGEQYF. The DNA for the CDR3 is TGTGCCAGCAGTTACTCGTCGCAAGGGCTAGCGGGAGGCGAGCAGTACTTC.

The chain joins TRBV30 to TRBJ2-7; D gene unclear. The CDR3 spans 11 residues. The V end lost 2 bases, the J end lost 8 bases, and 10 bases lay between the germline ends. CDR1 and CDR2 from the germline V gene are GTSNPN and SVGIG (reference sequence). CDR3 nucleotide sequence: TGTGCCTGGAGTTCCGGCCACAAGCAGTACTTC. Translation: CAWSSGHKQYF.

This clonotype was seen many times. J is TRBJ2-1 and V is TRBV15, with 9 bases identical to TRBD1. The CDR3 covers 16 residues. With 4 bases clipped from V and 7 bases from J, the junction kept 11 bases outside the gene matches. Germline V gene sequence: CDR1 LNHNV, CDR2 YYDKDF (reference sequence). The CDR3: CATSTPGTGRGNEQFF. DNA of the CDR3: TGTGCCACCAGCACACCAGGGACAGGGCGGGGAAATGAGCAGTTCTTC.

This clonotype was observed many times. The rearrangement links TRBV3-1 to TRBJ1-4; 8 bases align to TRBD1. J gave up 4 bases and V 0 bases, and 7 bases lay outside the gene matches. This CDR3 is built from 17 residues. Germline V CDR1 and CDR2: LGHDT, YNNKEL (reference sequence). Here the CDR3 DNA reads TGTGCCAGCAGCCAAGACGGCAGGGGGCTAGGTAATGAAAAACTGTTTTTT. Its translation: CASSQDGRGLGNEKLFF.

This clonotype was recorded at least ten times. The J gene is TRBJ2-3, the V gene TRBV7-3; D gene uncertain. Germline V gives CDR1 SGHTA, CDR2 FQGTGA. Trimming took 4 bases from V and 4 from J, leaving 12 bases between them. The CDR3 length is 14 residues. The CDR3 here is CASSSTRFPDTQYF. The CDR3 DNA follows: TGTGCCAGCAGCTCAACCCGGTTCCCAGATACGCAGTATTTT.

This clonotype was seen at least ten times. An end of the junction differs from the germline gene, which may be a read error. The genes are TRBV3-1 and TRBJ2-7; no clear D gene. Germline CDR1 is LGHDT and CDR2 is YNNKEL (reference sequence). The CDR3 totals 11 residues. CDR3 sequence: CASRYSDEQYF. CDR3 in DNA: TGTGCCAGCAGATACTCCGACGAGCAGTACTTC.

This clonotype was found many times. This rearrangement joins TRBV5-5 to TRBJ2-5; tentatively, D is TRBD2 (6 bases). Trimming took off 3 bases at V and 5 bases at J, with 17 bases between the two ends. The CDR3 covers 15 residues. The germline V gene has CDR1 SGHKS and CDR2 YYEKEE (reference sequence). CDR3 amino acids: CASSSERALRETQYF. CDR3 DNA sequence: TGTGCCAGCAGCTCCGAGCGGGCCCTCCGGGAGACCCAGTACTTC.

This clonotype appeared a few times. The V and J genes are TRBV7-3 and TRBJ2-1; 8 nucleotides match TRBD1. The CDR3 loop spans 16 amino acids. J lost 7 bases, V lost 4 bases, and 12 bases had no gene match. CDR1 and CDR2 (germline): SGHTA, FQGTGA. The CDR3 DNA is TGTGCCAGCAGCTCAACAGGACAGGGATTCGGGAATGAGCAGTTCTTC. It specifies CASSSTGQGFGNEQFF.

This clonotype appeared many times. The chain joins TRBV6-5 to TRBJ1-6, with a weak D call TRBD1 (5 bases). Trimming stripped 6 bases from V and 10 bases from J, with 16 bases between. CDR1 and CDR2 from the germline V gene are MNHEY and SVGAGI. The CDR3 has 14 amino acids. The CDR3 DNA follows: TGTGCCAGCAGCAGCAACAGGCCCCCCTCACCCCTCCACTTT. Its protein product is CASSSNRPPSPLHF.

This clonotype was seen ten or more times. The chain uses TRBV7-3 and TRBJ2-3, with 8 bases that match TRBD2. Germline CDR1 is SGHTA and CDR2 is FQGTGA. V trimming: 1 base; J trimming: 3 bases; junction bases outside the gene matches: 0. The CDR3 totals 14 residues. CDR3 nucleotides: TGTGCCAGCAGCTTAATAGCGGGGACAGATACGCAGTATTTT. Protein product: CASSLIAGTDTQYF.